These 16 T cell receptor beta chains were all obtained from the same sample, sequenced in a study of blood T cell repertoires in COVID-19. Profiled with immunoSEQ multiplex PCR; TCRdb holds only in-frame clones, not every one. The sample lists approximately 380,000 clones, 91% seen once, with about 0.9% in the top ten. Sequenced input: PBMCs or T cells enriched from blood (not recorded which). These receptors were obtained from a woman aged 35 to 49 who had been exposed to COVID-19.

This rearrangement joins TRBV30 to TRBJ2-2; no firm D call. The germline V and J ends were trimmed by 3 bases and 6 bases, with 11 bases remaining between them. The CDR3 is 13 residues long. Germline values: CDR1 GTSNPN, CDR2 SVGIG (reference sequence). CDR3 DNA: TGTGCCTGGAGCAGGCTACATCCCGGGGAGCTGTTTTTT. Its translation: CAWSRLHPGELFF.

This clone was observed a single time. This rearrangement joins TRBV5-1 to TRBJ1-2; D is undetermined. Germline V lookup: CDR1 SGHRS, CDR2 YFSETQ. Trimming removed 0 bases from V and 6 bases from J, with 12 bases in between. The CDR3 runs 14 residues. The chain's CDR3 is CASSLGVGVHGYTF. DNA for the CDR3: TGCGCCAGCAGCTTGGGGGTCGGGGTGCATGGCTACACCTTC.

The V gene is TRBV10-3, the J gene TRBJ1-2; D uncertain. The length of the CDR3 is 14 residues. The V gene's germline CDR1 is ENHRY and CDR2 SYGVKD. Trimming cost V 6 bases and J 2 bases, with 13 bases left between them. This CDR3 reads CAISPSSANYGYTF. The CDR3 region has the DNA TGTGCCATCAGCCCATCTTCCGCGAACTATGGCTACACCTTC.

This clone was seen only once. The chain joins TRBV11-2 to TRBJ2-7; 15 bases are a match to TRBD2. V dropped 1 base and J dropped 5; count of bases not matched to a gene: 3. Germline V lookup: CDR1 SGHAT, CDR2 FQNNGV. This CDR3 comprises 16 residues. CDR3 protein: CASSLGTSGGGDEQYF. CDR3 bases: TGTGCCAGCAGCTTAGGGACTAGCGGGGGGGGTGACGAGCAGTACTTC.

The chain uses TRBV19 and TRBJ1-4; 12 bases align to TRBD1. The V segment lost 6 bases and the J segment 14 bases; nucleotides outside the gene matches: 13. The CDR3 is 15 residues long. Germline CDR1 reads LNHDA; CDR2 reads SQIVND (reference sequence). The CDR3 DNA follows: TGTGCCAGTAGCTACCCCGGGACAGGGGGCACAGGGCTGTTTTTT. Translated, it gives CASSYPGTGGTGLFF. The variable domain in full, completed from reference TRBV19 and TRBJ1-4, reads DGGITQSPKYLFRKEGQNVTLSCEQNLNHDAMYWYRQDPGQGLRLIYYSQIVNDFQKGDIAEGYSVSREKKESFPLTVTSAQKNPTAFYLCASSYPGTGGTGLFFGSGTQLSVL.

The rearrangement uses TRBV19 and TRBJ1-2, with D maybe TRBD1 (6 bases). With 6 bases removed from V and 4 bases from J, the gap between germline ends came to 18 bases. The germline CDR1 and CDR2 sequences are LNHDA and SQIVND (reference sequence). There are 15 residues in the CDR3. In DNA, the CDR3 is TGTGCCAGTAGCCTTCCGGGACGGACAGTCTATGGCTACACCTTC. As protein: CASSLPGRTVYGYTF. Drawing the rest from reference TRBV19 and TRBJ1-2, the complete variable domain is DGGITQSPKYLFRKEGQNVTLSCEQNLNHDAMYWYRQDPGQGLRLIYYSQIVNDFQKGDIAEGYSVSREKKESFPLTVTSAQKNPTAFYLCASSLPGRTVYGYTFGSGTRLTVV.

This sequence joins TRBV18 and TRBJ1-1, with TRBD1 identical over 8 bases. Losses at the gene ends were 4 bases for V and 10 bases for J; bases not matched to a gene: 5. The CDR3 has 12 amino acids. Looked up from germline, CDR1 is KGHSH and CDR2 is LQKENI. The CDR3 coding sequence is TGTGCCAGCTCACACGGACAGGGAAGAGCTTTCTTT. As protein: CASSHGQGRAFF.

This clone was counted between two and nine times. The chain couples TRBV5-1 to TRBJ1-1; D might be TRBD1 (5 bases). CDR1 SGHRS and CDR2 YFSETQ come from the germline V gene. V lost 7 bases and J lost 0, with 10 bases in between. This CDR3 comprises 13 residues. CDR3 in amino acids: CASWEGMNTEAFF. CDR3 nucleotides: TGCGCCAGCTGGGAGGGGATGAACACTGAAGCTTTCTTT.

J is TRBJ1-6 and V is TRBV6-4; D is possibly TRBD1 (6 bases). Trimming cost V 6 bases and J 3 bases, with 12 bases left between them. There are 15 residues in the CDR3. Germline CDR1 MRHNA, CDR2 SNTAGT. DNA for the CDR3: TGTGCCAGCAGGGTGGACAGTAACTATAATTCACCCCTCCACTTT. This gives the protein CASRVDSNYNSPLHF.

To note about this clone: The sample has other DNA sequences that encode this CDR3 too. CDR3 nucleotide sequence: TGCGCCAGCAGCTTGGGACAGGGGGCATATCAGCCCCAGCATTTT. Translating gives CASSLGQGAYQPQHF. This chain links TRBV5-1 with TRBJ1-5, with 10 bases aligning to TRBD1. J gave up 5 bases and V 0 bases, and 2 bases lay outside the gene matches. The germline V gene encodes CDR1 SGHRS and CDR2 YFSETQ. This CDR3 has 15 amino acids.

The table lists this clone with a count of one. This sequence joins TRBV18 and TRBJ1-2; 10 positions agree with TRBD1. After removal of 3 bases from V and 4 bases from J, the junction contained 8 bases not matched to a gene. This CDR3 region has 16 residues. Germline assignment: CDR1 KGHSH and CDR2 LQKENI. The CDR3 coding sequence is TGTGCCAGCTCACCCACGGGACAGGGGTTGGTCTATGGCTACACCTTC. Its translation is CASSPTGQGLVYGYTF.

The chain uses TRBV18 and TRBJ2-1; D may be TRBD2 (7 bases). The V end lost 3 bases, the J end lost 0 bases, and 15 bases lay between the germline ends. Germline CDR1 KGHSH, CDR2 LQKENI. The CDR3 has 17 residues. CDR3 loop: CASSPRPGGPSYNEQFF. CDR3 nucleotide sequence: TGTGCCAGCTCACCCCGACCGGGGGGCCCCTCCTACAATGAGCAGTTCTTC.

This clone was detected only a few times. The chain links TRBV27 to TRBJ1-1; maybe TRBD1 (5 bases). The CDR3 length is 14 residues. Germline CDR1 reads MNHEY; CDR2 reads SMNVEV (reference sequence). The V end was cut by 7 bases, the J end by 2 bases, with 14 bases between. CDR3 in DNA: TGTGCCAGCACTCCCTTGGGGCCTAACACTGAAGCTTTCTTT. As protein: CASTPLGPNTEAFF.

Only one count was recorded for this clone. The CDR3 nucleotides are TGTGCCAGCAGCAGTACGGGACAGGGTCGCTATGGCTACACCTTC. Residues: CASSSTGQGRYGYTF. The V call is TRBV5-6, the J call TRBJ1-2, with 9 positions matching TRBD1. Trimming at V came to 4 bases and at J to 4 bases, leaving 8 bases not matched to a gene. Germline CDR1 is SGHDT and CDR2 is YYEEEE. The CDR3 is 15 residues long.

This chain's CDR3 is CASRRDTYSNQPQHF. In DNA form, the CDR3 reads TGCGCCAGCAGACGGGACACCTATAGCAATCAGCCCCAGCATTTT. This sequence joins TRBV10-2 and TRBJ1-5; possible D gene TRBD1, 6 bases. CDR1 is WSHSY, CDR2 SAAADI, per germline. The CDR3 covers 15 residues. Trimming pared 6 bases from V and 0 bases from J, leaving 12 bases between.

This clone was recorded many times. This rearrangement joins TRBV7-3 to TRBJ2-2; 7 nucleotides line up with TRBD1. Per the germline V gene, CDR1 is SGHTA and CDR2 is FQGTGA. CDR3 size: 15 residues. V was pared by 5 bases and J by 8 bases, with 11 bases of the junction left unmatched. Written as DNA, the CDR3 is TGTGCCAGCAGCCGACAGGGTAGGGGCCTTGGGGAGCTGTTTTTT. Its translation is CASSRQGRGLGELFF.